This T cell receptor beta chain was sequenced during a study of shared clonotypes between healthy human individuals. Turning to the study itself: The study drew on a couple of women and a few men aged 18 to 49 as donors.

Comments on this clone: The target antigen is unknown.

Study results and limitations: Only blood underwent sampling, and tissue repertoires likely differ.

Each subset's genomic DNA was split evenly across several immunoSEQ plates. Profiling relied on immunoSEQ multiplex PCR, and the TCRdb table lists in-frame clones only, not all of them. Here the sample spans some 650,000 clones, 97% being singletons. CDR1 is SQVTM and CDR2 is ANQGSEA in the germline V gene. This CDR3 is built from 12 residues. Trimming left V 6 bases short and J 5 bases short, with 13 bases between. This chain uses TRBV29-1 with TRBJ2-5; perhaps TRBD1 as D (6 bases). This receptor was identified in a woman in her twenties or thirties in good health. Input material: naive CD4+ T cells sorted from blood. Subset specified: CD45RA+ positively selected. The CDR3 spells CSVRTGSETQYF. The CDR3 region has the DNA TGCAGCGTCCGTACAGGGAGTGAGACCCAGTACTTC.